The 2 T cell receptor beta chains listed next were all sequenced from one sample in a study of T cell repertoires in aging, cancer and after chemotherapy. A mixed TRB-A/B primer pool amplified rearranged TRB by multiplex touch-down PCR. TCRdb independently ran MiXCR on the multiplex PCR reads; one entry per CDR3 protein. Among under 1,500 distinct CDR3 sequences, 21% were seen once, and the ten largest hold roughly 29%. Amplification of TCR beta used genomic DNA extracted from peripheral blood. Sequenced input: blood. Receptors originate from a human donor with a solid tumor.

Relative to its sample, this clonotype is large. CDR3 coding DNA: TGTGCCAGCAGCACCCCTAGCGGGGGCACAGATACGCAGTATTTT. It translates to CASSTPSGGTDTQYF. The chain has TRBV11-3 and TRBJ2-3, with 9 bases that match TRBD2. With 5 bases clipped from V and 1 base from J, the junction kept 4 bases outside the gene matches. Germline V gene data show CDR1 as SGHNT and CDR2 as YENEEA. This CDR3 is 15 amino acids long.

This clonotype turned up a few times. The chain carries TRBV7-2 and TRBJ2-2; unclear D gene. Between the trimmed V and J ends, which lost 5 bases and 5 bases, there was a span of 6 bases. Germline CDR1 is SGHTA and CDR2 is FQGNSA. The CDR3 is made up of 12 amino acids. CDR3 sequence: CASSHWTGELFF. CDR3 nucleotide sequence: TGTGCCAGCAGCCATTGGACCGGGGAGCTGTTTTTT.